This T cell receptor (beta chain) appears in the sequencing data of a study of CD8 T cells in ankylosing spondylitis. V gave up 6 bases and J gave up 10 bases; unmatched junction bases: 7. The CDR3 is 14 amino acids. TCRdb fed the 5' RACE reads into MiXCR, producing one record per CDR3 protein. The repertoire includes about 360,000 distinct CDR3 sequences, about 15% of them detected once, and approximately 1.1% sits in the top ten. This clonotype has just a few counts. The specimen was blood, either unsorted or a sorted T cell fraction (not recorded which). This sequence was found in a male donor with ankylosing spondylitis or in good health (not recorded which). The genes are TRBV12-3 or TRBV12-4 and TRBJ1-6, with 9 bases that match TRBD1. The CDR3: CASRGDRAESPLHF. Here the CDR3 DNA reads TGTGCCAGCAGGGGGGACAGGGCTGAATCACCCCTCCACTTT.